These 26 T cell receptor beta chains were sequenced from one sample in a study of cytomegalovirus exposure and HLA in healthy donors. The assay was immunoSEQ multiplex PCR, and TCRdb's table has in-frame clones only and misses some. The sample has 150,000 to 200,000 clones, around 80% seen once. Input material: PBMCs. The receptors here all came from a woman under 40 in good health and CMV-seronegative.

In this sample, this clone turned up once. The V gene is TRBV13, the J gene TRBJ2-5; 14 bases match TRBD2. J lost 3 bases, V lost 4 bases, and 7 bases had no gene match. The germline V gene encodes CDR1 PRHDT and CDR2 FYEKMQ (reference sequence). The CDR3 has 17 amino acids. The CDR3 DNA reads TGTGCCAGCAGCTCGGGACTAGCGGGAGTTCCGGAAGAGACCCAGTACTTC. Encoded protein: CASSSGLAGVPEETQYF. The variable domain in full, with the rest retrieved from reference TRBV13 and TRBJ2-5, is AAGVIQSPRHLIKEKRETATLKCYPIPRHDTVYWYQQGPGQDPQFLISFYEKMQSDKGSIPDRFSAQQFSDYHSELNMSSLELGDSALYFCASSSGLAGVPEETQYFGPGTRLLVL.

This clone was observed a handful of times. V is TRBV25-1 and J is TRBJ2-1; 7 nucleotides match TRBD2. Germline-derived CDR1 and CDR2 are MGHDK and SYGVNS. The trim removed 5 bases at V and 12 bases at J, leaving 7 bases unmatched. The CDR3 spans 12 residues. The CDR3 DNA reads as TGTGCCAGCAGTTGGGGGGGGACCGGGCAGTTCTTC. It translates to CASSWGGTGQFF.

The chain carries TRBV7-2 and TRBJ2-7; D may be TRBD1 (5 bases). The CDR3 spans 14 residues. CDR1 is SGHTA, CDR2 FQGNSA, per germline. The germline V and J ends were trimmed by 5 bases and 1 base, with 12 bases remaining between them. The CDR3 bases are TGTGCCAGCAGCCCCTCAAGGGGATCCTACGAGCAGTACTTC. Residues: CASSPSRGSYEQYF.

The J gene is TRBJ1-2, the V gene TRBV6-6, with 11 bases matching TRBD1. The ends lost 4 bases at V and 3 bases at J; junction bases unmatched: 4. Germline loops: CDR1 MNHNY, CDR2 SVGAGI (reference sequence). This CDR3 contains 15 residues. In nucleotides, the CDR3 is TGTGCCAGCAGTTGGAGGACAGGGGGCGACTATGGCTACACCTTC. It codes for CASSWRTGGDYGYTF.

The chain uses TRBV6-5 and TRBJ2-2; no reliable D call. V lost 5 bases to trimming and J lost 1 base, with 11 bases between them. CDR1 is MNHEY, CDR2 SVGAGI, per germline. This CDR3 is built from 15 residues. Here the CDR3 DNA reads TGTGCCAGCAGTCTCATCCGGGTGAACACCGGGGAGCTGTTTTTT. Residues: CASSLIRVNTGELFF.

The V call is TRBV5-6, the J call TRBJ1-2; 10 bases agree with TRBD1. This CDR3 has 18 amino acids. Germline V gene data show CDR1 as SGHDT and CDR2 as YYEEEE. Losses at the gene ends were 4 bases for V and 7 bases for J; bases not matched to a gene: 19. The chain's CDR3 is CASSRKRTGTGVNGGYTF. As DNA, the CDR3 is TGTGCCAGCAGCCGGAAAAGGACAGGGACAGGGGTAAATGGTGGCTACACCTTC.

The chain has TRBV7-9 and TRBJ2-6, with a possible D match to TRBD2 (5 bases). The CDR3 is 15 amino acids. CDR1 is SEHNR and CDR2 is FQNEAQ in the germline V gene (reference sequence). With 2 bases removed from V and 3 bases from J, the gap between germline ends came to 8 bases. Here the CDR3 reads CASSLRGSGANVLTF. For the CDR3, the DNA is TGTGCCAGCAGCTTAAGAGGGAGTGGGGCCAACGTCCTGACTTTC.

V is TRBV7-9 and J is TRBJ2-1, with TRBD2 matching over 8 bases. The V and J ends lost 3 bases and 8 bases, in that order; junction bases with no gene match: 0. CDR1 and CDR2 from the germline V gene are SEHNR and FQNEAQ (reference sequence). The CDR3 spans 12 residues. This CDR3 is CASSLTSDEQFF. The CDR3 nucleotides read TGTGCCAGCAGCTTGACTAGCGATGAGCAGTTCTTC. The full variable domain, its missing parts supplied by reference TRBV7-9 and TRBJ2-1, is DTGVSQNPRHKITKRGQNVTFRCDPISEHNRLYWYRQTLGQGPEFLTYFQNEAQLEKSRLLSDRFSAERPKGSFSTLEIQRTEQGDSAMYLCASSLTSDEQFFGPGTRLTVL.

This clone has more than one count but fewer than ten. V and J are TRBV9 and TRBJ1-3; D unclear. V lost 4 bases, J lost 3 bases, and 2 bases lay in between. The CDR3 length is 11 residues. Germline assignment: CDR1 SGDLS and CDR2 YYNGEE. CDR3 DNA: TGTGCCAGCAGCCTTGGAAACACCATATATTTT. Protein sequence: CASSLGNTIYF.

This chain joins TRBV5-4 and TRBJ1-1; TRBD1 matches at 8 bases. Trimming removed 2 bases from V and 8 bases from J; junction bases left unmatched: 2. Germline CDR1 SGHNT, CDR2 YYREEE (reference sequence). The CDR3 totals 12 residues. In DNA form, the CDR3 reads TGTGCCAGCAGCTTAACAGGGGGGGAAGCTTTCTTT. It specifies CASSLTGGEAFF.

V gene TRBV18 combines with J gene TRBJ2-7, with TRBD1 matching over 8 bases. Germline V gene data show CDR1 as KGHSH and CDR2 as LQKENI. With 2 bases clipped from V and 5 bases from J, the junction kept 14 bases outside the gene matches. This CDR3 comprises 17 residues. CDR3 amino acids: CASSPIGPAGGGNEQYF. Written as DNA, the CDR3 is TGTGCCAGCTCACCAATTGGCCCGGCAGGGGGCGGCAACGAGCAGTACTTC.

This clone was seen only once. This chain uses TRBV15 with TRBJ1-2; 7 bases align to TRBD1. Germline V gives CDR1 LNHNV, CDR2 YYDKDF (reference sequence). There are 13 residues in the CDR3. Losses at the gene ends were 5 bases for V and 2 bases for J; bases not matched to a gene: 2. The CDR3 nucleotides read TGTGCCACCAGCCAGGGACAGAACTATGGCTACACCTTC. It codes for CATSQGQNYGYTF.

CDR3 nucleotides: TGTGCCAGCACTCGGGGGGCCCGAACGTCCAATGAGCAGTTCTTC. Protein sequence: CASTRGARTSNEQFF. The V call is TRBV28, the J call TRBJ2-1, with D tentatively TRBD2 (7 bases). Germline lookup yields CDR1 MDHEN and CDR2 SYDVKM. The V and J ends lost 7 bases and 6 bases respectively, with 19 bases between them. This CDR3 contains 15 residues.

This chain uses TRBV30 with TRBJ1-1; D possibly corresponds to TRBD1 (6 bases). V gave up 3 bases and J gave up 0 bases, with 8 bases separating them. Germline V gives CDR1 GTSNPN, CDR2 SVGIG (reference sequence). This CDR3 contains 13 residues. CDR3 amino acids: CAWRTGVNTEAFF. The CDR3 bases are TGTGCCTGGAGGACAGGCGTGAACACTGAAGCTTTCTTT.

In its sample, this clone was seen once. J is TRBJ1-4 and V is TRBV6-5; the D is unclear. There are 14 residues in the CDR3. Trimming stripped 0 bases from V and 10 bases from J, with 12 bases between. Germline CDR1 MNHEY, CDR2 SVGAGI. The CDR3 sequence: CASSYSNGEGKLFF. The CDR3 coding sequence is TGTGCCAGCAGTTACTCGAACGGGGAGGGAAAACTGTTTTTT.

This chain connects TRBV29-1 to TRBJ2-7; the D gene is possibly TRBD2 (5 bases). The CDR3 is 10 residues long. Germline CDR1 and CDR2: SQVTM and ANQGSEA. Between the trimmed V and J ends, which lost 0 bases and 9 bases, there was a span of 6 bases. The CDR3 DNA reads TGCAGCGTTGAAGACCGGGGGCAGTACTTC. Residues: CSVEDRGQYF.

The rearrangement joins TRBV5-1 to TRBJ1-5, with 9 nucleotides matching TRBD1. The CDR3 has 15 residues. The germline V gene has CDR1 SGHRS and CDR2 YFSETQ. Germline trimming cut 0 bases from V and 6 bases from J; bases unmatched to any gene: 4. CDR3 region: CASSLVPTGGQPQHF. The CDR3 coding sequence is TGCGCCAGCAGCTTGGTTCCGACAGGGGGTCAGCCCCAGCATTTT.

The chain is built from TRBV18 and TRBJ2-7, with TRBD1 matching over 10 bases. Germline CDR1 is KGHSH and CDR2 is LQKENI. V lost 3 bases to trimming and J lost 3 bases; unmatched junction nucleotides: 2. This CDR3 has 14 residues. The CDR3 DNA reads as TGTGCCAGCTCACCCCGGGACAGGGGCTACGAGCAGTACTTC. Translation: CASSPRDRGYEQYF.

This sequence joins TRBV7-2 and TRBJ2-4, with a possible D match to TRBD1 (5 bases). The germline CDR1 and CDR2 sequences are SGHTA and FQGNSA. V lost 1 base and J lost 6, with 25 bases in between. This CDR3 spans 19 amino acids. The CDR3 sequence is CASSLVPQGRGSMANIQYF. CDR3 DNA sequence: TGTGCCAGCAGCTTAGTACCGCAGGGAAGGGGTTCAATGGCAAACATTCAGTACTTC.

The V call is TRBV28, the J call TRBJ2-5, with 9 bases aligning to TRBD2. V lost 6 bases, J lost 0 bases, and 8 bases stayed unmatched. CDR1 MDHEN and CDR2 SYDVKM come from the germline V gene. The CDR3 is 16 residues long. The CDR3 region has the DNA TGTGCCAGCAGGAAGTATAGCGGGAGTAACCAAGAGACCCAGTACTTC. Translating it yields CASRKYSGSNQETQYF.

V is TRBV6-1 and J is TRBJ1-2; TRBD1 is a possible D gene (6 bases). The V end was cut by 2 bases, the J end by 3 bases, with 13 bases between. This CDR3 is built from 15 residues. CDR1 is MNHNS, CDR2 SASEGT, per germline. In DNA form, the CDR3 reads TGTGCCAGCAGTGAAACAGGGCCCGCAGACTATGGCTACACCTTC. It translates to CASSETGPADYGYTF.

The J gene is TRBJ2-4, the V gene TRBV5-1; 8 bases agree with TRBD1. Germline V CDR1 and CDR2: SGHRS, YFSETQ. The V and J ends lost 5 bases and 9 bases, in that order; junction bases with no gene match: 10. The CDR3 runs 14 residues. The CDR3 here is CASRTARTGSIQYF. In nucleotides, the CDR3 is TGCGCCAGCAGGACCGCACGGACAGGGAGCATTCAGTACTTC.

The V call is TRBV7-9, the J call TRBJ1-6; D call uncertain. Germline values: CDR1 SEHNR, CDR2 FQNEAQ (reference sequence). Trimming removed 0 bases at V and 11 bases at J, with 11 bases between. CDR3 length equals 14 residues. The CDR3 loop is CASSLAGGRAPLHF. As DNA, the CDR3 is TGTGCCAGCAGCTTAGCTGGCGGGAGGGCACCCCTCCACTTT.

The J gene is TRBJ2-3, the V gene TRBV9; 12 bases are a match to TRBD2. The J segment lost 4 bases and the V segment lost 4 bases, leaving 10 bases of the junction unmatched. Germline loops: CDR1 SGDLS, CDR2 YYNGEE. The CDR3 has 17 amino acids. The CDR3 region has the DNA TGTGCCAGCAGCCCCGGCCGAGGACTAGCGGGACCAGATACGCAGTATTTT. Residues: CASSPGRGLAGPDTQYF.

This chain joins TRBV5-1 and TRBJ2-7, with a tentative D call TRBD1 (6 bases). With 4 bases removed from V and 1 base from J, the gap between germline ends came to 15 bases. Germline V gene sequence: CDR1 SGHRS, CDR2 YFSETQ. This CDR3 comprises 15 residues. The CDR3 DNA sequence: TGCGCCAGCAGCGAGGAGGACAGTCTTTCCTACGAGCAGTACTTC. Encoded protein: CASSEEDSLSYEQYF.

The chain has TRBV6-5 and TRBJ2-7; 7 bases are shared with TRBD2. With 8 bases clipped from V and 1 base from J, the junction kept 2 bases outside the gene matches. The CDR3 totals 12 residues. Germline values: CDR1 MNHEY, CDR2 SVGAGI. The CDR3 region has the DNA TGTGCCAGCGCGGGGGATTCCTACGAGCAGTACTTC. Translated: CASAGDSYEQYF.